One sample yielded the 21 T cell receptor beta chains listed below, sequenced in a study of OX40 agonist ivuxolimab in advanced cancers. Produced via immunoSEQ multiplex PCR; TCRdb's table is partial and in-frame only. The table records over 65,000 clones, around 92% of them present only once. This sample comprised CD4+ or CD8+ T cells sorted from blood, obtained in a trial of the OX40 agonist ivuxolimab. The receptors were sampled from an adult with an advanced solid tumor such as melanoma, head and neck, liver or kidney cancer.

The J gene is TRBJ2-3, the V gene TRBV4-1, with D possibly being TRBD1 (5 bases). The germline V and J ends were trimmed by 1 base and 4 bases, with 12 bases remaining between them. The V gene's germline CDR1 is MGHRA and CDR2 YSYEKL. The CDR3 is 15 amino acids. DNA of the CDR3: TGCGCCAGCAGCCAAGCAGGGTTTTTACCAGATACGCAGTATTTT. It is translated as CASSQAGFLPDTQYF.

The chain employs TRBV4-3 and TRBJ1-3, with no clear D. Trimming removed 0 bases at V and 0 bases at J, with 6 bases between. Germline V gene sequence: CDR1 LGHNA, CDR2 YSLEER. The CDR3 spans 15 residues. CDR3 amino acids: CASSQDSSSGNTIYF. The CDR3 coding sequence is TGCGCCAGCAGCCAAGATAGCAGCTCTGGAAACACCATATATTTT.

The rearrangement joins TRBV28 to TRBJ1-2; TRBD1 matches 8 bases. V was clipped by 6 bases and J by 4 bases; unmatched bases: 4. This CDR3 region has 13 residues. The germline CDR1 and CDR2 sequences are MDHEN and SYDVKM. DNA for the CDR3: TGTGCCAGCAGGGCAGACAGGGGCTATGGCTACACCTTC. It encodes CASRADRGYGYTF.

This clone has only a few counts. The CDR3 loop is CATKPGTAFNQPQHF. CDR3 nucleotides: TGTGCCACCAAGCCGGGGACAGCCTTCAATCAGCCCCAGCATTTT. The genes are TRBV9 and TRBJ1-5; 7 bases fit TRBD1. Germline loops: CDR1 SGDLS, CDR2 YYNGEE. The CDR3 covers 15 residues. V lost 9 bases and J lost 3; bases outside the gene matches: 12.

This clone appeared a single time. An end of the junction differs from the germline gene, which may be a read error. The gene calls are TRBV2 and TRBJ2-5, with D unresolved. The CDR3 spans 10 residues. Germline V gives CDR1 SNHLY, CDR2 FYNNEI. CDR3 nucleotide sequence: TGTGCCAGCGGTGAAGAGACCCAGTACTTC. Protein: CASGEETQYF.

The V gene is TRBV11-3, the J gene TRBJ2-7; 10 nucleotides line up with TRBD2. Per germline, CDR1 SGHNT and CDR2 YENEEA. The V segment lost 5 bases and the J segment 6 bases; nucleotides outside the gene matches: 10. The CDR3 totals 15 residues. Here the CDR3 DNA reads TGTGCCAGCAGCCACTCCCCTAGCGGGAGCTCCGAGCAGTACTTC. It encodes CASSHSPSGSSEQYF.

This chain links TRBV7-2 with TRBJ1-1; D gene ambiguous. Germline CDR1 reads SGHTA; CDR2 reads FQGNSA. With 0 bases removed from V and 0 bases from J, the gap between germline ends came to 11 bases. The CDR3 has 16 amino acids. The CDR3 loop reads CASSLAFGILNTEAFF. CDR3 nucleotide sequence: TGTGCCAGCAGCTTAGCTTTTGGGATTTTGAACACTGAAGCTTTCTTT.

The rearrangement links TRBV19 to TRBJ1-5; 8 bases line up with TRBD1. This CDR3 spans 15 amino acids. V lost 4 bases and J lost 7; bases outside the gene matches: 9. Germline assignment: CDR1 LNHDA and CDR2 SQIVND (reference sequence). The DNA of the CDR3 is TGTGCCAGTAGTACCCCGGGAACAGGGGGGCAGCCCCAGCATTTT. Translating it yields CASSTPGTGGQPQHF.

The rearrangement links TRBV5-4 to TRBJ2-7; D might be TRBD2 (5 bases). Germline V lookup: CDR1 SGHNT, CDR2 YYREEE (reference sequence). Between the trimmed V and J ends, which lost 2 bases and 7 bases, there was a span of 13 bases. The CDR3 consists of 13 residues. The CDR3 spells CASSFRLLEEQYF. The CDR3 DNA follows: TGTGCCAGCAGCTTTCGCCTACTAGAGGAGCAGTACTTC.

The chain recombines TRBV6-5 with TRBJ2-7, with 9 bases identical to TRBD1. Trimming took 6 bases from V and 5 from J; bases not matched to a gene: 8. The CDR3 runs 14 residues. Germline CDR1 and CDR2: MNHEY and SVGAGI. In DNA, the CDR3 is TGTGCCAGCAGCGTCGACAGGGGGACGGACGAGCAGTACTTC. Protein: CASSVDRGTDEQYF.

The chain carries TRBV27 and TRBJ2-7; TRBD1 matches 7 bases. Per germline, CDR1 MNHEY and CDR2 SMNVEV (reference sequence). This CDR3 comprises 15 residues. After removal of 5 bases from V and 0 bases from J, the junction contained 7 bases not matched to a gene. Here the CDR3 reads CASSRQGPNSYEQYF. The CDR3 DNA reads TGTGCCAGCAGTAGACAGGGCCCCAACTCCTACGAGCAGTACTTC.

The chain combines TRBV30 with TRBJ2-7, with TRBD1 matching over 9 bases. Germline lookup yields CDR1 GTSNPN and CDR2 SVGIG (reference sequence). The V segment lost 8 bases and the J segment 4 bases; nucleotides outside the gene matches: 9. CDR3 length equals 13 residues. The CDR3: CATEEGQGYEQYF. The CDR3 DNA reads as TGTGCCACGGAAGAGGGACAGGGATACGAGCAGTACTTC. Supplemented by reference TRBV30 and TRBJ2-7, the full variable domain reads SQTIHQWPATLVQPVGSPLSLECTVEGTSNPNLYWYRQAAGRGLQLLFYSVGIGQISSEVPQNLSASRPQDRQFILSSKKLLLSDSGFYLCATEEGQGYEQYFGPGTRLTVT.

This chain connects TRBV15 to TRBJ1-1; no clear D gene. CDR3 length: 16 amino acids. Germline assignment: CDR1 LNHNV and CDR2 YYDKDF (reference sequence). With 2 bases removed from V and 2 bases from J, the gap between germline ends came to 15 bases. CDR3 nucleotide sequence: TGTGCCACCAGCAGAAGAAAAAACAGTCCAAACACTGAAGCTTTCTTT. Residues: CATSRRKNSPNTEAFF.

The chain combines TRBV10-3 with TRBJ2-7; 7 bases match TRBD1. V lost 6 bases, J lost 0 bases, and 8 bases stayed unmatched. The CDR3 extends over 15 amino acids. The germline gives CDR1 ENHRY, CDR2 SYGVKD. The CDR3 is CAIRKQGPGSYEQYF. The DNA of the CDR3 is TGTGCCATCAGGAAACAGGGGCCCGGCTCCTACGAGCAGTACTTC.

This clone was counted between two and nine times. This chain joins TRBV5-8 and TRBJ2-7, with D uncertain. The CDR3 runs to 14 residues. V was trimmed by 4 bases and J by 0 bases, leaving 11 bases between them. The V gene's germline CDR1 is SGHTS and CDR2 YDEGEE. The CDR3 protein is CASSDNKYSYEQYF. CDR3 bases: TGTGCCAGCAGCGATAACAAGTACTCCTACGAGCAGTACTTC. Full variable domain (outside the CDR3, taken from reference TRBV5-8 and TRBJ2-7): EAGVTQSPTHLIKTRGQQATLRCSPISGHTSVYWYQQALGLGLQFLLWYDEGEERNRGNFPPRFSGRQFPNYSSELNVNALELEDSALYLCASSDNKYSYEQYFGPGTRLTVT.

This rearrangement joins TRBV19 to TRBJ1-5; D may be TRBD1 (6 bases). The CDR3 contains 14 residues. Germline lookup yields CDR1 LNHDA and CDR2 SQIVND (reference sequence). CDR3 in DNA: TGTGCGGTGAAAGGGGGGCAGAGTAATCAGCCCCAGCATTTT. It specifies CAVKGGQSNQPQHF.

In DNA, the CDR3 is TGTGCCATCCTTGTTTCTGGACAGGGTGAAAGAAAACTGTTTTTT. This codes for CAILVSGQGERKLFF. The V and J genes are TRBV10-3 and TRBJ1-4; 8 bases are shared with TRBD1. With 8 bases clipped from V and 10 bases from J, the junction kept 15 bases outside the gene matches. The CDR3 extends over 15 amino acids. Germline V gene lookup returns CDR1 ENHRY and CDR2 SYGVKD.

The chain joins TRBV12-5 to TRBJ2-1; 10 positions match TRBD2. The CDR3 has 16 residues. CDR1 is LGHNT, CDR2 FRNRAP, per germline. J gave up 7 bases and V 6 bases, and 12 bases lay outside the gene matches. CDR3 coding DNA: TGTGCTAGTGGCCCGGGACTAGCGCGGGGGGCTAATGAGCAGTTCTTC. The encoded protein is CASGPGLARGANEQFF. Complete variable domain (other parts from reference TRBV12-5 and TRBJ2-1): DARVTQTPRHKVTEMGQEVTMRCQPILGHNTVFWYRQTMMQGLELLAYFRNRAPLDDSGMPKDRFSAEMPDATLATLKIQPSEPRDSAVYFCASGPGLARGANEQFFGPGTRLTVL.

V gene TRBV11-2 combines with J gene TRBJ2-7; possibly TRBD1 for D (5 bases). The CDR3 spans 16 residues. The germline V gene has CDR1 SGHAT and CDR2 FQNNGV. The V gene lost 2 bases and the J gene lost 3 bases, with 17 bases spanning the gap. CDR3 amino acids: CASSLRGAGYFYEQYF. Here the CDR3 DNA reads TGTGCCAGCAGCTTAAGGGGTGCAGGGTACTTCTACGAGCAGTACTTC.

The rearrangement links TRBV2 to TRBJ1-1, with unresolved D. V was clipped by 5 bases and J by 6 bases, with 7 bases between them. The germline V gene has CDR1 SNHLY and CDR2 FYNNEI. The CDR3 consists of 11 residues. The CDR3 reads CASSMIAEAFF. Written as DNA, the CDR3 is TGTGCCAGCAGTATGATCGCTGAAGCTTTCTTT.

The chain has TRBV7-2 and TRBJ2-1, with 13 bases identical to TRBD2. Germline V gene data show CDR1 as SGHTA and CDR2 as FQGNSA. CDR3 length: 17 residues. V gave up 3 bases and J gave up 0 bases; unmatched junction bases: 2. The DNA of the CDR3 is TGTGCCAGCAGCTTCCGGACTAGCGGGAGCTCCTACAATGAGCAGTTCTTC. This encodes CASSFRTSGSSYNEQFF. Full variable domain (outside the CDR3, taken from reference TRBV7-2 and TRBJ2-1): GAGVSQSPSNKVTEKGKDVELRCDPISGHTALYWYRQSLGQGLEFLIYFQGNSAPDKSGLPSDRFSAERTGGSVSTLTIQRTQQEDSAVYLCASSFRTSGSSYNEQFFGPGTRLTVL.